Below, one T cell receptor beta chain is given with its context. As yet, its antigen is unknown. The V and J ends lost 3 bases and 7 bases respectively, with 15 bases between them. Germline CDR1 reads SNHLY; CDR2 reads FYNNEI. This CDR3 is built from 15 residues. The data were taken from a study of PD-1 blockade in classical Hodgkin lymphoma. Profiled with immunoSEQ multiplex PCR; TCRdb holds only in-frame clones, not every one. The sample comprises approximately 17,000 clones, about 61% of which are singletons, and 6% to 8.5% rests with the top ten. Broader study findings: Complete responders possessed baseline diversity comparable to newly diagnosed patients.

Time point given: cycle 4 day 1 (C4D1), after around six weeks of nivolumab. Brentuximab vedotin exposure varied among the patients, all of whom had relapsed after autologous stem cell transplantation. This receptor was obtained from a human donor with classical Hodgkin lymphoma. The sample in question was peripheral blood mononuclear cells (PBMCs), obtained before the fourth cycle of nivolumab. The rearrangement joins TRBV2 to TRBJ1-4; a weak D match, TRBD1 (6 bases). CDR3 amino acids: CASSEVGAKGEKLFF. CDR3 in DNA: TGTGCCAGCAGTGAGGTGGGGGCAAAGGGTGAAAAACTGTTTTTT.